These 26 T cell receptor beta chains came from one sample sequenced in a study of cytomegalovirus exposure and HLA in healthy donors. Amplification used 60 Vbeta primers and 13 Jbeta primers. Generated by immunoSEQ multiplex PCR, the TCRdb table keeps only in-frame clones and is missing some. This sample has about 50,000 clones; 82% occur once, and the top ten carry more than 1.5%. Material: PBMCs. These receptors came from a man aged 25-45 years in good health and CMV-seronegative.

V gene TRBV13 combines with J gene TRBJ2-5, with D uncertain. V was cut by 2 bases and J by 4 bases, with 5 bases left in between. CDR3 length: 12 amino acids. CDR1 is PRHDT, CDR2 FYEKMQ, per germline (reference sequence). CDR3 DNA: TGTGCCAGCAGCTTATTGGCAGAGACCCAGTACTTC. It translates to CASSLLAETQYF.

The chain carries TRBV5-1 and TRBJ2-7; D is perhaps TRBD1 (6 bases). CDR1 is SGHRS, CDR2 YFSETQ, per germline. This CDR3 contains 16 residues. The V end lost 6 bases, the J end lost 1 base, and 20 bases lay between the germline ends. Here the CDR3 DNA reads TGCGCCAGCACTGGCTACCTTGACAGGCGATCCTACGAGCAGTACTTC. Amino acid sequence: CASTGYLDRRSYEQYF.

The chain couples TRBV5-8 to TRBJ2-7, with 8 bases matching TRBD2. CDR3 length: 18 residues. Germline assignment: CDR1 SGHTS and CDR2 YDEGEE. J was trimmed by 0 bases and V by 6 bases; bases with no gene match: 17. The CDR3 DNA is TGTGCCAGCAACCCTCCTGGACTAGCTTCTGATTCCTCCTACGAGCAGTACTTC. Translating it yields CASNPPGLASDSSYEQYF.

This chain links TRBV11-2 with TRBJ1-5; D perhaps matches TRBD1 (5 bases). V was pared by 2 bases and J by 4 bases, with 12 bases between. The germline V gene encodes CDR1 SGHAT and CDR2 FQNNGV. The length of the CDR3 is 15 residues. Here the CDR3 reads CASSLSGAPNQPQHF. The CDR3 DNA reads TGTGCCAGCAGCTTAAGCGGGGCCCCTAATCAGCCCCAGCATTTT.

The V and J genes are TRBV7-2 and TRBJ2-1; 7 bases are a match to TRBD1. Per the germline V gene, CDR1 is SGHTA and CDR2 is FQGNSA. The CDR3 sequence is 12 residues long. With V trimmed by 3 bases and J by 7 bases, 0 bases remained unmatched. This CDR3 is CASSFRGNEQFF. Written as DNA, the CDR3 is TGTGCCAGCAGCTTCAGGGGGAATGAGCAGTTCTTC.

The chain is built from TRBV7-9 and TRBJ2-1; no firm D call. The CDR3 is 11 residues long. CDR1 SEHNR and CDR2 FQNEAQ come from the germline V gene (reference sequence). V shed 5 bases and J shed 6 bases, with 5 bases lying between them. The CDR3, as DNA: TGTGCCAGCAGCCTACCCAATGAGCAGTTCTTC. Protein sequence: CASSLPNEQFF.

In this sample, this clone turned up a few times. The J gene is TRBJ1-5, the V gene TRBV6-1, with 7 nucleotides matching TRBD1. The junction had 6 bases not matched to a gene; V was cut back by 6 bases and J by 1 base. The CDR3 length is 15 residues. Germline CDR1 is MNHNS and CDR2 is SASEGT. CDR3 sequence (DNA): TGTGCCAGCAGACTAATGACAGGGAGCAATCAGCCCCAGCATTTT. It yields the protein CASRLMTGSNQPQHF.

CDR3 in amino acids: CAAVAGGSTDTQYF. The CDR3 region has the DNA TGTGCCGCAGTAGCGGGAGGGAGCACAGATACGCAGTATTTT. V is TRBV28 and J is TRBJ2-3, with 11 bases fitting TRBD2. Germline CDR1 reads MDHEN; CDR2 reads SYDVKM. CDR3 length: 14 residues. J gave up 0 bases and V 11 bases, and 4 bases lay outside the gene matches. Complete variable domain (other parts from reference TRBV28 and TRBJ2-3): DVKVTQSSRYLVKRTGEKVFLECVQDMDHENMFWYRQDPGLGLRLIYFSYDVKMKEKGDIPEGYSVSREKKERFSLILESASTNQTSMYLCAAVAGGSTDTQYFGPGTRLTVL.

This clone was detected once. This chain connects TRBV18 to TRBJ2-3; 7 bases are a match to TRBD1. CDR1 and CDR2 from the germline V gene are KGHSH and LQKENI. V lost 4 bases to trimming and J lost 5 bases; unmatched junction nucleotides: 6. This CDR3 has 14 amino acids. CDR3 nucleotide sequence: TGTGCCAGCTCACAGGGGGCGCGTGAAGATACGCAGTATTTT. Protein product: CASSQGAREDTQYF.

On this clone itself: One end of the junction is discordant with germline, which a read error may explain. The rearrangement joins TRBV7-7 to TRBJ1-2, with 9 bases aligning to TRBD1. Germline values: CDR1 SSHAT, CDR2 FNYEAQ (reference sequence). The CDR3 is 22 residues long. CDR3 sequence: CASSSPRSGQGRVGEENYGYTF. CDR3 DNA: TGTGCTAGCAGCTCCCCCCGGTCTGGACAGGGGAGAGTCGGGGAAGAGAACTATGGCTACACCTTC.

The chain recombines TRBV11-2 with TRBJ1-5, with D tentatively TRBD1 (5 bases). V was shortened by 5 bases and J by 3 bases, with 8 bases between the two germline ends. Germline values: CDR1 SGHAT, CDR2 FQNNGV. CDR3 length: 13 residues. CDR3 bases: TGTGCCAGCAGCCTACAGGACAATCAGCCCCAGCATTTT. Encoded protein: CASSLQDNQPQHF.

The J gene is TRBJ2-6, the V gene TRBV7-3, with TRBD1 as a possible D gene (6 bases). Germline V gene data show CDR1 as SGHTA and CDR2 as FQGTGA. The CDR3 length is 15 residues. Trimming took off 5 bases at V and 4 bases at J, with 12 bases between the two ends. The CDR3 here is CASSLDRSGANVLTF. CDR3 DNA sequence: TGTGCCAGCAGCCTCGACAGGTCCGGGGCCAACGTCCTGACTTTC.

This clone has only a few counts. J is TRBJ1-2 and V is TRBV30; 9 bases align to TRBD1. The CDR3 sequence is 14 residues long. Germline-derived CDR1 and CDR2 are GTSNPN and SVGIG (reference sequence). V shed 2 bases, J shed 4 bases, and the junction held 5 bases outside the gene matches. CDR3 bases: TGTGCCTGGAGTCCCGGACAGGGGTCCTATGGCTACACCTTC. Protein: CAWSPGQGSYGYTF.

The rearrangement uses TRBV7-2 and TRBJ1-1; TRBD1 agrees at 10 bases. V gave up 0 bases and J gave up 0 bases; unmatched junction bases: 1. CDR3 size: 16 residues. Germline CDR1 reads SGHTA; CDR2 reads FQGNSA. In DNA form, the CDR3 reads TGTGCCAGCAGCTTAGCCGGGACAGGGGTGAACACTGAAGCTTTCTTT. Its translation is CASSLAGTGVNTEAFF.

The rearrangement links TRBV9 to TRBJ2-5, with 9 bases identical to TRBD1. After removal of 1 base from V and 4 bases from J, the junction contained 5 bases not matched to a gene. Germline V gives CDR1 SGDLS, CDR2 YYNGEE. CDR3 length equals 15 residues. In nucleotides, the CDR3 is TGTGCCAGCAGCGTACCGGGACAGGGCCTAGAGACCCAGTACTTC. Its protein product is CASSVPGQGLETQYF. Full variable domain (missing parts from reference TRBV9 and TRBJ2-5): DSGVTQTPKHLITATGQRVTLRCSPRSGDLSVYWYQQSLDQGLQFLIQYYNGEERAKGNILERFSAQQFPDLHSELNLSSLELGDSALYFCASSVPGQGLETQYFGPGTRLLVL.

Here the CDR3 DNA reads TGCGCCAGCAGCCCGATGACACATACCAAAAACATTCAGTACTTC. Its protein is CASSPMTHTKNIQYF. This chain joins TRBV5-1 and TRBJ2-4; no reliable D call. The V end lost 4 bases, the J end lost 2 bases, and 13 bases lay between the germline ends. CDR1 SGHRS and CDR2 YFSETQ come from the germline V gene. CDR3 length: 15 residues. The complete variable domain, with remaining parts taken from reference TRBV5-1 and TRBJ2-4, reads KAGVTQTPRYLIKTRGQQVTLSCSPISGHRSVSWYQQTPGQGLQFLFEYFSETQRNKGNFPGRFSGRQFSNSRSEMNVSTLELGDSALYLCASSPMTHTKNIQYFGAGTRLSVL.

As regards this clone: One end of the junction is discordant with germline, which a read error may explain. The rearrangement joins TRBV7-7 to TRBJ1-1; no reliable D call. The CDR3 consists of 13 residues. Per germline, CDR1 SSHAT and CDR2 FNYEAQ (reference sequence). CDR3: CASSASSGTEAFF. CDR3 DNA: TGTGCTAGCAGCGCTTCCTCGGGCACTGAAGCTTTCTTT.

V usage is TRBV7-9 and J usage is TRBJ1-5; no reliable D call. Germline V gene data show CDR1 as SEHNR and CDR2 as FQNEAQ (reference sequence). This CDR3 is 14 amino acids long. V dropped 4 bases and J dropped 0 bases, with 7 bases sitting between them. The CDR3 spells CASSSTNSNQPQHF. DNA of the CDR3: TGTGCCAGCAGCTCGACAAATAGCAATCAGCCCCAGCATTTT.

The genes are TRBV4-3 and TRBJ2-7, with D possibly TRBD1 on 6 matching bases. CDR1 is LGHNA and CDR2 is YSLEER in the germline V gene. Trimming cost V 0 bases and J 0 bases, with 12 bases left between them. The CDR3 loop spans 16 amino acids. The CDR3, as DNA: TGCGCCAGCAGCCAAGATTGGGGGCGTCCCTCCTACGAGCAGTACTTC. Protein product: CASSQDWGRPSYEQYF.

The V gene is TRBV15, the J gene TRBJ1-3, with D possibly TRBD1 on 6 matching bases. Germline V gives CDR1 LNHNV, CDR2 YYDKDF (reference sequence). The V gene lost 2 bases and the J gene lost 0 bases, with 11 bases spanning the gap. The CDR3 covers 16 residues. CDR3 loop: CATSRSGVLSGNTIYF. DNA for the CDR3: TGTGCCACCAGCAGATCAGGGGTCCTCTCTGGAAACACCATATATTTT.

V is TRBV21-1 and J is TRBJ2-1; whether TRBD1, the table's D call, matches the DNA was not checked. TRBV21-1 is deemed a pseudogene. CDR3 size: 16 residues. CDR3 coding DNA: TGTGCCAGCAGCCCAAGGGGGCGGAGCTCCTACAATGAGCAGTTCTTC. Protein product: CASSPRGRSSYNEQFF.

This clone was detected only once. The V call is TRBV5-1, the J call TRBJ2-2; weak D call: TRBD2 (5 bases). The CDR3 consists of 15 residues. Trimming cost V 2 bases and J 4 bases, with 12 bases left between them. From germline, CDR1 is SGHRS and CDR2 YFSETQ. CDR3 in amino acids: CASSFRVLGTGELFF. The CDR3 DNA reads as TGCGCCAGCAGCTTCCGGGTACTAGGCACCGGGGAGCTGTTTTTT.

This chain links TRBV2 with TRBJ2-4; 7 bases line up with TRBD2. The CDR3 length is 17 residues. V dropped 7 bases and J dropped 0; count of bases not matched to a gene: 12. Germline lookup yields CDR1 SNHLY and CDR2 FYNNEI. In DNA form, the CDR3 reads TGTGCCAGCAAGGAGGGCCTAGCGGTACTAGCCAAAAACATTCAGTACTTC. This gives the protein CASKEGLAVLAKNIQYF.

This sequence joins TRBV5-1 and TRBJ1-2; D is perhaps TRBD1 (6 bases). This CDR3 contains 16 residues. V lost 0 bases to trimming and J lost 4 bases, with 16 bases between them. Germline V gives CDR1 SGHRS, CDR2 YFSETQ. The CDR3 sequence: CASSLDLRQASYGYTF. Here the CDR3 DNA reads TGCGCCAGCAGCTTGGACCTACGACAGGCATCCTATGGCTACACCTTC.

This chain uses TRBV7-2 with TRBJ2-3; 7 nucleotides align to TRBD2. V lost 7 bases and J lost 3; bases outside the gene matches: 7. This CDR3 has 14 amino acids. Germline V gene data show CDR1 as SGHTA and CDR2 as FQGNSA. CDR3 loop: CASTRGRVTDTQYF. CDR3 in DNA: TGTGCCAGCACGCGAGGGAGGGTTACAGATACGCAGTATTTT.

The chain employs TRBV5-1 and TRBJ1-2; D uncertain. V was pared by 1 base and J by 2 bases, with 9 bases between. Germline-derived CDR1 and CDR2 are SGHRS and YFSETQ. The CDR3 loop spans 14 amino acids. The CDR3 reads CASSLLGENYGYTF. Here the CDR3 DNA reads TGCGCCAGCAGCTTGTTGGGCGAGAACTATGGCTACACCTTC.